A single sample is the source of the 22 T cell receptor beta chains below, sequenced in a study of identical twins. TCRdb reprocessed the 5' RACE reads with MiXCR, giving one entry per CDR3 protein. Seen here are around 960,000 distinct CDR3 sequences, approximately 13% observed once, and the top ten hold around 1.5%. These sequences were also reported in another study, on yellow fever vaccine responses in identical twins.

The sample consisted of PBMCs. The receptor set was obtained from a woman in her late teens or twenties in good health.

This chain uses TRBV6-1 with TRBJ2-4; 8 bases line up with TRBD1. The CDR3 is made up of 16 amino acids. Germline-derived CDR1 and CDR2 are MNHNS and SASEGT. The J segment lost 6 bases and the V segment lost 6 bases, leaving 13 bases of the junction unmatched. CDR3 protein: CASRRAGTGSGNIQYF. The CDR3 DNA reads as TGTGCCAGCAGGCGGGCCGGGACAGGTAGTGGAAACATTCAGTACTTC.

With respect to this clonotype: Germline and junction disagree at one end, which may indicate a read error. The rearrangement links TRBV7-2 to TRBJ2-3, with 10 bases identical to TRBD2. Germline assignment: CDR1 SGHTA and CDR2 FQGNSA. The CDR3 is 16 amino acids. CDR3 sequence: CASSWNSGGTTDTRYF. The CDR3, as DNA: TGTGCCAGCAGCTGGAATAGCGGGGGGACCACAGATACGCGGTATTTT.

In its sample, this clonotype was seen a few times. This chain links TRBV7-7 with TRBJ2-1; D may correspond to TRBD1 or TRBD2 (5 bases each). The ends were cut back, 1 base at V and 9 bases at J, with 10 bases in the middle. This CDR3 contains 13 residues. Looked up from germline, CDR1 is SSHAT and CDR2 is FNYEAQ (reference sequence). The CDR3 nucleotides are TGTGCCAGCAGCTTAGGGGGGAACGCTGAGCAGTTCTTC. Its translation is CASSLGGNAEQFF.

The genes are TRBV20-1 and TRBJ2-2; TRBD2 matches 8 bases. From germline, CDR1 is DFQATT and CDR2 SNEGSKA (reference sequence). The CDR3 loop spans 16 amino acids. With V trimmed by 0 bases and J by 3 bases, 6 bases remained unmatched. CDR3 protein: CSARDLRGGDTGELFF. The DNA of the CDR3 is TGCAGTGCTAGAGATCTACGGGGGGGAGACACCGGGGAGCTGTTTTTT.

This clonotype was detected ten times or more. The rearrangement joins TRBV5-1 to TRBJ1-1, with 8 bases lining up with TRBD1. The junction had 18 bases not matched to a gene; V was cut back by 3 bases and J by 8 bases. This CDR3 is 17 amino acids long. In germline, CDR1 is SGHRS, CDR2 YFSETQ. CDR3 in DNA: TGCGCCAGCAGCTCTGGAACCACAGCACAGGGGGGTATCGAAGCTTTCTTT. Protein sequence: CASSSGTTAQGGIEAFF.

This clonotype has just a few counts. The chain has TRBV3-1 and TRBJ1-5; D not resolved. The V gene lost 4 bases and the J gene lost 3 bases, with 13 bases spanning the gap. The CDR3 is 15 residues long. In germline, CDR1 is LGHDT, CDR2 YNNKEL (reference sequence). CDR3 loop: CASSPTARFNQPQHF. CDR3 nucleotides: TGTGCCAGCAGCCCCACGGCCCGATTCAATCAGCCCCAGCATTTT. Variable domain in full (rest from reference TRBV3-1 and TRBJ1-5): DTAVSQTPKYLVTQMGNDKSIKCEQNLGHDTMYWYKQDSKKFLKIMFSYNNKELIINETVPNRFSPKSPDKAHLNLHINSLELGDSAVYFCASSPTARFNQPQHFGDGTRLSIL.

The V call is TRBV7-2, the J call TRBJ2-5, with 14 bases lining up with TRBD2. Germline CDR1 reads SGHTA; CDR2 reads FQGNSA. The CDR3 runs 16 residues. V shed 1 base, J shed 7 bases, and the junction held 5 bases outside the gene matches. In DNA, the CDR3 is TGTGCCAGCAGCTTAGGTGGGACTAGCGGGAGAGGGACCCAGTACTTC. Encoded protein: CASSLGGTSGRGTQYF.

This chain joins TRBV6-1 and TRBJ1-5, with 9 nucleotides matching TRBD1. The V segment lost 7 bases and the J segment 4 bases; nucleotides outside the gene matches: 8. Per germline, CDR1 MNHNS and CDR2 SASEGT. The CDR3 consists of 15 residues. The DNA for the CDR3 is TGTGCCAGCACCTCCGGGACAGGGAATAATCAGCCCCAGCATTTT. Protein product: CASTSGTGNNQPQHF.

This clonotype was seen many times. The rearrangement links TRBV29-1 to TRBJ2-1; a weak D match, TRBD2 (6 bases). The CDR3 is made up of 16 amino acids. Germline V gives CDR1 SQVTM, CDR2 ANQGSEA. V was shortened by 4 bases and J by 2 bases, with 18 bases between the two germline ends. Here the CDR3 reads CSVGGEAGLAYNEQFF. DNA of the CDR3: TGCAGCGTTGGGGGGGAGGCAGGGCTAGCCTACAATGAGCAGTTCTTC.

V and J are TRBV6-5 and TRBJ1-1; a weak D match, TRBD1 (6 bases). Germline loops: CDR1 MNHEY, CDR2 SVGAGI. CDR3 length: 15 amino acids. The V and J ends lost 2 bases and 1 base respectively, with 11 bases between them. Here the CDR3 DNA reads TGTGCCAGCAGTTACCGGACAGAAGCGAACACTGAAGCTTTCTTT. It specifies CASSYRTEANTEAFF.

The CDR3 sequence: CASSQYLAGGLNEQYF. The CDR3 region has the DNA TGTGCCAGCAGCCAATATCTAGCGGGAGGGCTGAACGAGCAGTACTTC. The chain employs TRBV14 and TRBJ2-7, with TRBD2 identical over 12 bases. Trimming at V came to 2 bases and at J to 5 bases, leaving 7 bases not matched to a gene. The CDR3 runs 16 residues. Germline V CDR1 and CDR2: SGHDN, FVKESK.

This clonotype occurred many times. The genes are TRBV12-3 or TRBV12-4 and TRBJ1-2; no reliable D call. V lost 1 base and J lost 0, with 3 bases in between. There are 13 residues in the CDR3. The CDR3 loop is CASSLGTNYGYTF. CDR3 nucleotides: TGTGCCAGCAGTTTAGGCACTAACTATGGCTACACCTTC.

Only a few counts were recorded for this clonotype. The rearrangement links TRBV20-1 to TRBJ2-3, with 9 bases identical to TRBD2. The CDR3 has 17 amino acids. The germline CDR1 and CDR2 sequences are DFQATT and SNEGSKA (reference sequence). The V segment lost 0 bases and the J segment 6 bases; nucleotides outside the gene matches: 13. CDR3 DNA: TGCAGTGCTAGAGACGCCGGGAGTAGCGGGAGTATTGATACGCAGTATTTT. Amino acid sequence: CSARDAGSSGSIDTQYF.

The V gene is TRBV10-3, the J gene TRBJ2-5; TRBD1 agrees at 10 bases. V lost 5 bases to trimming and J lost 7 bases; unmatched junction nucleotides: 10. This CDR3 comprises 15 residues. CDR1 and CDR2 (germline): ENHRY, SYGVKD. As DNA, the CDR3 is TGTGCCATCAGTCCAACCACCCGGGACAGGGGGACCCAGTACTTC. Its translation: CAISPTTRDRGTQYF.

The chain combines TRBV25-1 with TRBJ2-5; no definite D call. Looked up from germline, CDR1 is MGHDK and CDR2 is SYGVNS. The V end was cut by 6 bases, the J end by 5 bases, with 4 bases between. CDR3 length: 10 amino acids. The CDR3 nucleotides are TGTGCCAGCAGATTTGAGACCCAGTACTTC. Translated: CASRFETQYF.

This clonotype appeared a few times. The chain combines TRBV10-2 with TRBJ2-7; possible D gene TRBD1, 5 bases. CDR1 WSHSY and CDR2 SAAADI come from the germline V gene. Between the trimmed V and J ends, which lost 6 bases and 2 bases, there was a span of 11 bases. The CDR3 is made up of 13 amino acids. In DNA, the CDR3 is TGCGCCAGCAGCAGATACAGGACCTACGAGCAGTACGTC. Translated, it gives CASSRYRTYEQYV.

This clonotype was seen a few times. The chain links TRBV11-2 to TRBJ1-2; D gene unclear. Germline lookup yields CDR1 SGHAT and CDR2 FQNNGV. This CDR3 has 13 residues. With 4 bases removed from V and 4 bases from J, the gap between germline ends came to 10 bases. The CDR3 DNA sequence: TGTGCCAGCAGCTCTTACTTCCGCTATGGCTACACCTTC. Protein product: CASSSYFRYGYTF. Full variable domain (remainder filled in from reference TRBV11-2 and TRBJ1-2): EAGVAQSPRYKIIEKRQSVAFWCNPISGHATLYWYQQILGQGPKLLIQFQNNGVVDDSQLPKDRFSAERLKGVDSTLKIQPAKLEDSAVYLCASSSYFRYGYTFGSGTRLTVV.

The chain has TRBV7-9 and TRBJ2-1, with a possible D match to TRBD1 (5 bases). Germline V gives CDR1 SEHNR, CDR2 FQNEAQ (reference sequence). The CDR3 has 16 residues. Trimming removed 2 bases from V and 0 bases from J, with 11 bases in between. CDR3 sequence (DNA): TGTGCCAGCAGCTTACTACAGGCCGGCTCCTACAATGAGCAGTTCTTC. The encoded protein is CASSLLQAGSYNEQFF.

The chain recombines TRBV7-2 with TRBJ2-1; TRBD2 matches at 11 bases. Germline V CDR1 and CDR2: SGHTA, FQGNSA. CDR3 length: 17 amino acids. V lost 2 bases, J lost 6 bases, and 9 bases stayed unmatched. The CDR3 region has the DNA TGTGCCAGCAGCTTAAAGACCGGACTAGCGGGCCTCAATGAGCAGTTCTTC. Amino acids: CASSLKTGLAGLNEQFF.

This clonotype was detected a few times. This sequence joins TRBV7-9 and TRBJ2-7; TRBD1 agrees at 7 bases. Germline V lookup: CDR1 SEHNR, CDR2 FQNEAQ (reference sequence). The CDR3 sequence is 14 residues long. With V trimmed by 5 bases and J by 5 bases, 9 bases remained unmatched. CDR3 region: CASSNDQGGHEQYV. CDR3 DNA sequence: TGTGCCAGCAGCAACGACCAAGGGGGCCACGAGCAGTACGTC.

This clonotype appeared a few times. The V gene is TRBV10-3, the J gene TRBJ2-1; 7 bases fit TRBD1. This CDR3 region has 15 residues. Germline CDR1 is ENHRY and CDR2 is SYGVKD. Unmatched junction bases numbered 3, after V lost 0 bases and J lost 4 bases. CDR3 bases: TGTGCCATCAGTGAGTCTTACAGGGGATACAATGAGCAGTTCTTC. The encoded protein is CAISESYRGYNEQFF.

This clonotype occurred a few times. V is TRBV7-9 and J is TRBJ2-1, with 9 positions matching TRBD2. From germline, CDR1 is SEHNR and CDR2 FQNEAQ (reference sequence). V shed 1 base and J 2 bases; nucleotides not matched to a gene: 6. This CDR3 contains 17 residues. The CDR3 here is CASSLGRSSGTYNEQFF. The CDR3 nucleotides are TGTGCCAGCAGCTTAGGACGGTCTAGCGGGACCTACAATGAGCAGTTCTTC.